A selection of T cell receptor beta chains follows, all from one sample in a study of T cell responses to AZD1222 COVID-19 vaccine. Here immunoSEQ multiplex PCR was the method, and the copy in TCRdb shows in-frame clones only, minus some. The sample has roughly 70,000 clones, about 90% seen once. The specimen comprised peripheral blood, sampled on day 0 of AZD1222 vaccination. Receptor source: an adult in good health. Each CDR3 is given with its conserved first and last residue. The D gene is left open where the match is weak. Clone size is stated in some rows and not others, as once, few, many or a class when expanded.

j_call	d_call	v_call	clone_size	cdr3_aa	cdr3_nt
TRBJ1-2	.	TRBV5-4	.	CASSDRAGANYGYTF	TGTGCCAGCAGCGACCGGGCGGGAGCTAACTATGGCTACACCTTC
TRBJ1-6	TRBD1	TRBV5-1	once	CASSDTGTVNSPLHF	TGCGCCAGCAGCGACACCGGGACAGTTAATTCACCCCTCCACTTT
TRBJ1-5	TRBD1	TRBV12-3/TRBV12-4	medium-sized	CASSQGAWQPQHF	TGTGCCAGCAGCCAGGGGGCCTGGCAGCCCCAGCATTTT
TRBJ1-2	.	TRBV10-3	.	CAISETALTNYGYTF	TGTGCCATCAGTGAGACCGCTCTGACTAACTATGGCTACACCTTC
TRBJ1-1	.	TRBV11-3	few	CASRGTQNTEAFF	TGTGCCAGCAGAGGGACCCAAAACACTGAAGCTTTCTTT
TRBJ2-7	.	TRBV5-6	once	CASSSRWDEQYF	TGTGCCAGCAGCTCCCGGTGGGACGAGCAGTACTTC
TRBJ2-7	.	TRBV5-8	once	CASREARDRSYEQYF	TGTGCCAGCAGGGAAGCCCGGGACCGCTCCTACGAGCAGTACTTC
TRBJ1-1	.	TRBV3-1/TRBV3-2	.	CASSPRGGGNTEAFF	TGTGCCAGCAGCCCACGAGGAGGGGGAAACACTGAAGCTTTCTTT
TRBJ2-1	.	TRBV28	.	CASSLSRVEQFF	TGTGCCAGCAGTTTATCCAGGGTTGAGCAGTTCTTC
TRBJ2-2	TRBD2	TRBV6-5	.	CASSAGGANTGELFF	TGTGCCAGCAGCGCCGGGGGGGCGAACACCGGGGAGCTGTTTTTT
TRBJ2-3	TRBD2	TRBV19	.	CASSIHGTSGSDTQYF	TGTGCCAGTAGCATCCACGGGACTAGCGGGTCAGATACGCAGTATTTT
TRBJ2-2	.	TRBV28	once	CASSFIAGLNTGELFF	TGTGCCAGCAGTTTCATCGCGGGCCTGAACACCGGGGAGCTGTTTTTT
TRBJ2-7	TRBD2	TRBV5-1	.	CASSLLAGGPLSEQYF	TGCGCCAGCAGCTTACTAGCGGGGGGCCCTCTGAGTGAGCAGTACTTC
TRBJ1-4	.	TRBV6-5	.	CASSPVDSRGKLFF	TGTGCCAGCAGTCCGGTGGACTCTCGGGGAAAACTGTTTTTT
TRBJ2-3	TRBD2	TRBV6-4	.	CASSEEGGGPAEQYF	TGTGCCAGCAGTGAAGAGGGCGGGGGGCCCGCGGAGCAGTATTTT
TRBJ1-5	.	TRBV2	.	CASSGSHQPQHF	TGTGCCAGCAGCGGGAGCCATCAGCCCCAGCATTTT
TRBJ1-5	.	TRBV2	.	CASSPGRQRGEYGNQPQHF	TGTGCCAGCAGTCCGGGAAGACAGAGGGGGGAATATGGCAATCAGCCCCAGCATTTT
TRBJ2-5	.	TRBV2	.	CARRTAQETQYF	TGTGCCAGGAGGACAGCCCAAGAGACCCAGTACTTC
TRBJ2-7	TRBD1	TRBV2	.	CASSAGTGGPYEQYF	TGTGCCAGCAGTGCCGGGACAGGGGGTCCCTACGAGCAGTACTTC
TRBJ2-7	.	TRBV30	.	CAWSVGTEAYEQYF	TGTGCCTGGAGTGTAGGAACAGAGGCCTACGAGCAGTACTTC
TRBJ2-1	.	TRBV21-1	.	CASFRCNEQFF	TGTGCCAGCTTCCGGTGTAATGAGCAGTTCTTC
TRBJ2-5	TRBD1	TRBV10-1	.	CASSDRRGRLETQYF	TGCGCCAGCAGTGATCGCAGGGGGCGTTTGGAGACCCAGTACTTC
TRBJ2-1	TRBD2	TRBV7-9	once	CASSPNPIAGGPRNEQFF	TGTGCCAGCAGCCCCAACCCAATAGCGGGAGGGCCCCGCAATGAGCAGTTCTTC
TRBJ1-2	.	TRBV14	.	CASSQALGTRPPLTF	TGTGCCAGCAGCCAAGCCTTAGGGACTCGTCCCCCACTCACCTTC
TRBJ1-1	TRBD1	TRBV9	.	CASSARTGLNTEAFF	TGTGCCAGCAGCGCTAGGACAGGGTTAAACACTGAAGCTTTCTTT
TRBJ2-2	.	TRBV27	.	CASSLSGPNTGELFF	TGTGCCAGCAGTTTAAGTGGACCGAACACCGGGGAGCTGTTTTTT
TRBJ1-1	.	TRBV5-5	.	CASSEGYGGSEAFF	TGTGCCAGCAGCGAGGGGTATGGGGGGTCTGAAGCTTTCTTT
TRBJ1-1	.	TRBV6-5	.	CASRAQGGMNTEAFF	TGTGCCAGCAGAGCTCAGGGAGGGATGAACACTGAAGCTTTCTTT
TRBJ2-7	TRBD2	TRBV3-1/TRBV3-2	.	CASSPPTSGIHEQYF	TGTGCCAGCAGCCCTCCGACTAGCGGGATCCACGAGCAGTACTTC
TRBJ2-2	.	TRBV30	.	CASDTGELFF	TGTGCCTCTGATACCGGGGAGCTGTTTTTT
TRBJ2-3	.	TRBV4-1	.	CASSQGAGGTDTQYF	TGCGCCAGCAGCCAAGGGGCGGGCGGCACAGATACGCAGTATTTT
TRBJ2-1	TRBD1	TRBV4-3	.	CASSQATGTGTVEQFF	TGCGCCAGCAGCCAAGCGACCGGGACAGGGACGGTTGAGCAGTTCTTC
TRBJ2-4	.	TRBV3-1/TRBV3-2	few	CASSQVGQGQAKNIQYF	TGTGCCAGCAGCCAAGTCGGCCAGGGCCAAGCCAAAAACATTCAGTACTTC
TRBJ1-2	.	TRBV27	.	CASSLGQGTYGYTF	TGTGCCAGCAGTTTGGGGCAGGGGACCTATGGCTACACCTTC
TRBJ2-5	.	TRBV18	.	CASSSRTSAGETQYF	TGTGCCAGCTCATCCAGGACCTCCGCTGGAGAGACCCAGTACTTC
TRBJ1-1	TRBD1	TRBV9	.	CASSPHPESQGLTFF	TGTGCCAGCAGCCCTCACCCCGAATCACAGGGGCTAACTTTCTTT
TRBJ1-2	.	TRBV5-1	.	CASSPTPYGPGYTF	TGCGCCAGCAGCCCGACTCCTTACGGTCCCGGCTACACCTTC
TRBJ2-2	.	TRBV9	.	CASSAPRGGSTGELFF	TGTGCCAGCAGCGCGCCCCGAGGGGGGTCCACCGGGGAGCTGTTTTTT